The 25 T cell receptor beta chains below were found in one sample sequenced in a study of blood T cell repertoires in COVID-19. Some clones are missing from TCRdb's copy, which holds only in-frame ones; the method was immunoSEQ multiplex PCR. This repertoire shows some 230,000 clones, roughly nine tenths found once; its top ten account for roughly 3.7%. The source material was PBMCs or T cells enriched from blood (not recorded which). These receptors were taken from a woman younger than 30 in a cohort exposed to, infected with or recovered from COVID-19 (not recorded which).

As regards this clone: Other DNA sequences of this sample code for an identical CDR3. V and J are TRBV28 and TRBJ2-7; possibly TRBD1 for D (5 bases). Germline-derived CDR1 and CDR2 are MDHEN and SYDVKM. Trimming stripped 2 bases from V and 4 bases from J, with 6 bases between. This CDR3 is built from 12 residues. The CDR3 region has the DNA TGTGCCAGCAGTTTACAGGGTTACGAGCAGTACTTC. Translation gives CASSLQGYEQYF. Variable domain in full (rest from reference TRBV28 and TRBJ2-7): DVKVTQSSRYLVKRTGEKVFLECVQDMDHENMFWYRQDPGLGLRLIYFSYDVKMKEKGDIPEGYSVSREKKERFSLILESASTNQTSMYLCASSLQGYEQYFGPGTRLTVT.

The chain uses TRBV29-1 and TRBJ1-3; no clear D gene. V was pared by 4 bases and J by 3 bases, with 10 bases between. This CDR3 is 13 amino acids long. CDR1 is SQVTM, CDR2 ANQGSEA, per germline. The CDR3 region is CSVGGGVGNTIYF. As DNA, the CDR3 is TGCAGCGTTGGAGGAGGAGTTGGAAACACCATATATTTT.

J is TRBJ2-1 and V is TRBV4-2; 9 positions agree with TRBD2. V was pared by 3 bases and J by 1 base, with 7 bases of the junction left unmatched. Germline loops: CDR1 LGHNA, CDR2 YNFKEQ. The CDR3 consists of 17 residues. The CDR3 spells CASSQGRGRGSYNEQFF. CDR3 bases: TGTGCCAGCAGCCAGGGTCGCGGGAGGGGATCCTACAATGAGCAGTTCTTC.

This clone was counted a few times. The CDR3 reads CASSLDLQGLQSSLHF. As DNA, the CDR3 is TGTGCCAGCAGCTTAGATTTGCAGGGCCTACAATCTTCCCTCCACTTT. The V call is TRBV11-2, the J call TRBJ1-6; D may be TRBD1 (5 bases). V was pared by 0 bases and J by 14 bases, with 20 bases between. From germline, CDR1 is SGHAT and CDR2 FQNNGV. The CDR3 is made up of 16 amino acids.

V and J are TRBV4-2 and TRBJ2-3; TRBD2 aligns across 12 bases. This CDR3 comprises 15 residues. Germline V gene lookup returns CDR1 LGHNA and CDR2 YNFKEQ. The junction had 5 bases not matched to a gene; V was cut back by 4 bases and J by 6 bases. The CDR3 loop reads CASSRTSGVGDTQYF. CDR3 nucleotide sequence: TGTGCCAGCAGCCGGACTAGCGGGGTCGGGGATACGCAGTATTTT.

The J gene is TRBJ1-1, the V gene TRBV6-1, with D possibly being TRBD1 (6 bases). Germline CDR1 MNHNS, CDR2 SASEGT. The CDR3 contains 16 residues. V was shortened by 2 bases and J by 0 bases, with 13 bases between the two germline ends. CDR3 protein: CASSESSQGVNTEAFF. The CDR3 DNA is TGTGCCAGCAGTGAAAGTTCACAGGGAGTGAACACTGAAGCTTTCTTT.

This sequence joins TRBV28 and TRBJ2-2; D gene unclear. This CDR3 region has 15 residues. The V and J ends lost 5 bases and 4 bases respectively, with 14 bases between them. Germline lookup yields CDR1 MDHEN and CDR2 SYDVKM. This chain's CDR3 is CASSPPPPSTGELFF. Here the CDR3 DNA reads TGTGCCAGCAGTCCTCCCCCCCCGAGCACCGGGGAGCTGTTTTTT.

The CDR3 DNA reads TGTGCCACCAGCAGACCCGACAGGGAGATCGGGGAGCTGTTTTTT. It encodes CATSRPDREIGELFF. The rearrangement uses TRBV15 and TRBJ2-2; 7 bases align to TRBD1. The CDR3 runs to 15 residues. V was pared by 2 bases and J by 7 bases, with 7 bases of the junction left unmatched. From germline, CDR1 is LNHNV and CDR2 YYDKDF (reference sequence). The whole variable domain, filled in from reference TRBV15 and TRBJ2-2, reads DAMVIQNPRYQVTQFGKPVTLSCSQTLNHNVMYWYQQKSSQAPKLLFHYYDKDFNNEADTPDNFQSRRPNTSFCFLDIRSPGLGDTAMYLCATSRPDREIGELFFGEGSRLTVL.

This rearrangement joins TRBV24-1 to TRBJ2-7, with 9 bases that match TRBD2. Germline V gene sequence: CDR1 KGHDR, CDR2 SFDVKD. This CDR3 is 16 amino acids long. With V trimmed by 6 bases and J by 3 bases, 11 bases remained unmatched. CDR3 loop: CATSPSGASFLYEQYF. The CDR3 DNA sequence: TGTGCCACCAGTCCTAGCGGGGCCAGTTTCCTCTACGAGCAGTACTTC.

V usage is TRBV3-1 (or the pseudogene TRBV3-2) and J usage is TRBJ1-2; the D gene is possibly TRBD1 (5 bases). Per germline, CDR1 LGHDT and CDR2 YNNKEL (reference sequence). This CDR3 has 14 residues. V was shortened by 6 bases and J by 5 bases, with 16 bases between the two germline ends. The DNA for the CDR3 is TGTGCCAGCAGAGGGGAAAGCGCGGGGTATGGCTACACCTTC. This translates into CASRGESAGYGYTF.

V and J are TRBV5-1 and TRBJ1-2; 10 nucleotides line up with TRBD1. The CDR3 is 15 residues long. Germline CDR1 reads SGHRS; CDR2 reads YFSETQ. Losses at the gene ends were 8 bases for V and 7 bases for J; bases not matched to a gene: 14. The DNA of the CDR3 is TGCGCCAGTAACCGACAGGGGGCCTCCGGGGGTGGCTACACCTTC. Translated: CASNRQGASGGGYTF.

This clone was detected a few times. The CDR3, as DNA: TGTGCCAGCAGTGACTCGCCGGGACAGGGGGCGGGAACGCAGTATTTT. Its translation is CASSDSPGQGAGTQYF. The chain joins TRBV6-4 to TRBJ2-3; 12 bases are shared with TRBD1. Germline V gene data show CDR1 as MRHNA and CDR2 as SNTAGT. This CDR3 spans 16 amino acids. V trimming: 0 bases; J trimming: 9 bases; junction bases outside the gene matches: 7.

CDR3 DNA sequence: TGTGCCAGCAGCTTAGGGTGGATTGAGGGCTACGAGCAGTACTTC. Translated, it gives CASSLGWIEGYEQYF. The J gene is TRBJ2-7, the V gene TRBV11-1, with a possible D match to TRBD2 (5 bases). Germline V CDR1 and CDR2: SGHAT, FQDESV (reference sequence). V lost 1 base and J lost 3, with 13 bases in between. The CDR3 has 15 residues.

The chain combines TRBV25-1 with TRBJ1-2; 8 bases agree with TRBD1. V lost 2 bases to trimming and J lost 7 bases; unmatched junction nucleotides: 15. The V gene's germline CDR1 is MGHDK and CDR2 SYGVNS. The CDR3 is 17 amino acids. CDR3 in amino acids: CASSEPDRGGGPSGYTF. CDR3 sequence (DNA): TGTGCCAGCAGTGAACCCGACAGGGGCGGGGGCCCTTCTGGCTACACCTTC.

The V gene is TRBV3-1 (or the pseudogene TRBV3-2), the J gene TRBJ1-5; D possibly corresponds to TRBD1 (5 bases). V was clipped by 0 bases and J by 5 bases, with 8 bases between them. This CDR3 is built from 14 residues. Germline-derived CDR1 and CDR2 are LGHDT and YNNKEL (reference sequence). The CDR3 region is CASSQDSGYQPQHF. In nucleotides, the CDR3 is TGTGCCAGCAGCCAAGATTCAGGGTATCAGCCCCAGCATTTT.

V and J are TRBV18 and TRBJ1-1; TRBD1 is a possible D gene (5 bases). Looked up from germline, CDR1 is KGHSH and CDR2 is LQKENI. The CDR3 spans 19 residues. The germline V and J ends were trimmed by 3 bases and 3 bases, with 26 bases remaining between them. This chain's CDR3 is CASSPLTGGGARVDTEAFF. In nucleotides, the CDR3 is TGTGCCAGCTCACCGTTAACAGGTGGCGGGGCCCGGGTGGACACTGAAGCTTTCTTT.

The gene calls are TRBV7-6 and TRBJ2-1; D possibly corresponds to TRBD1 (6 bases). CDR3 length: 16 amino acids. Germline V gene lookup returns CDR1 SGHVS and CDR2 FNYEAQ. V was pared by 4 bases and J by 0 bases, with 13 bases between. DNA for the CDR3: TGTGCCAGCAGCTCCCAACAGGGTTTCTCCTACAATGAGCAGTTCTTC. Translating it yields CASSSQQGFSYNEQFF.

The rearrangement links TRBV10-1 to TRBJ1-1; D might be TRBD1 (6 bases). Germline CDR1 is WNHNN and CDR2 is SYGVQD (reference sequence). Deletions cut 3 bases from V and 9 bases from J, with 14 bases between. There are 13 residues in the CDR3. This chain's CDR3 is CASSELGTFKAFF. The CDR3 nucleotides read TGCGCCAGCAGTGAATTGGGGACATTCAAAGCTTTCTTT.

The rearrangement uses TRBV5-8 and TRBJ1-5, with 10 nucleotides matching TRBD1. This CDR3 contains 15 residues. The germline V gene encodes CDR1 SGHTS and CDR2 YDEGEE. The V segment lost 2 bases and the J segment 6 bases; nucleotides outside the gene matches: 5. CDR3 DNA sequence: TGTGCCAGCAGCTTAGGGACAGGGGATGTTCAGCCCCAGCATTTT. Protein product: CASSLGTGDVQPQHF.

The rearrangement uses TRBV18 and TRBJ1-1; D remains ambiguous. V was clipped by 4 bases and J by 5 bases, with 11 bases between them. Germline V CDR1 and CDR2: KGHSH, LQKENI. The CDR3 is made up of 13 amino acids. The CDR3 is CASSQEWNTEAFF. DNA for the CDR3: TGTGCCAGCTCACAGGAGTGGAATACTGAAGCTTTCTTT.

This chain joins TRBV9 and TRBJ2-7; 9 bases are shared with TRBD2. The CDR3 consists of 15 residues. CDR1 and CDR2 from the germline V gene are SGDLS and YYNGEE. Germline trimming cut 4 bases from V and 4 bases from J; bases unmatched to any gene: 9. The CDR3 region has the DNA TGTGCCAGCAGCAAGTTTAGCGGGAGCTCTTACGAGCAGTACTTC. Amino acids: CASSKFSGSSYEQYF. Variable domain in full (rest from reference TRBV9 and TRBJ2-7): DSGVTQTPKHLITATGQRVTLRCSPRSGDLSVYWYQQSLDQGLQFLIQYYNGEERAKGNILERFSAQQFPDLHSELNLSSLELGDSALYFCASSKFSGSSYEQYFGPGTRLTVT.

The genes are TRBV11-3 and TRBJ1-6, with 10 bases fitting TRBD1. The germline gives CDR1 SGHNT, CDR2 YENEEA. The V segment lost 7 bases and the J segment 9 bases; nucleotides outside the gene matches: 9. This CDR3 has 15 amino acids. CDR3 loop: CASMPGQGSISPLHF. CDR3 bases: TGTGCCAGCATGCCGGGACAGGGGTCAATTTCACCCCTCCACTTT.

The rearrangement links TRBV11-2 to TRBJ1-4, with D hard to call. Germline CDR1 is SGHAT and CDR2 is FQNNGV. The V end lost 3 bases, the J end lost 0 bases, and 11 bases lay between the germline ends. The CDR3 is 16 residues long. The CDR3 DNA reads TGTGCCAGCAGCTTCACTTTCGGGGCAACTAATGAAAAACTGTTTTTT. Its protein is CASSFTFGATNEKLFF.

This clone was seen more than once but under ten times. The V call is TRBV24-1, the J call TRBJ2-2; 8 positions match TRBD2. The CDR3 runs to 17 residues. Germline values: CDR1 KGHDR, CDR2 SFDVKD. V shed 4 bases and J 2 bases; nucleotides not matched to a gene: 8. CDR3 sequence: CATSDFSGAPNTGELFF. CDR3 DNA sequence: TGTGCCACCAGTGACTTTAGCGGGGCTCCTAACACCGGGGAGCTGTTTTTT.

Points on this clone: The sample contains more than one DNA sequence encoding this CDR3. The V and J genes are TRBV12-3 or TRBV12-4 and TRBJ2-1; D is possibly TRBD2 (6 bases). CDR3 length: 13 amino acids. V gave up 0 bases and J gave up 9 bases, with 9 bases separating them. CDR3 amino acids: CASSLAGGFEQFF. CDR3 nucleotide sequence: TGTGCCAGCAGTTTAGCGGGGGGTTTTGAGCAGTTCTTC.